This TCR beta chain was retrieved from a study of blood T cell repertoires in COVID-19. Across the study: Sources were T cells, B-cell-depleted T cells, or PBMCs; the material itself was cDNA or gDNA.

J lost 6 bases, V lost 2 bases, and 7 bases had no gene match. Germline V lookup: CDR1 SNHLY, CDR2 FYNNEI. The CDR3 covers 15 residues. Clones were sequenced by immunoSEQ multiplex PCR, and TCRdb holds only the in-frame ones, with some missing. This sample has some 100,000 clones; 70% to 80% occur once, and the top ten carry roughly 6.2%. The source is a man in his 70s with acute or convalescent COVID-19. The V gene is TRBV2, the J gene TRBJ1-5, with 7 bases matching TRBD1. Sequencing was done on a sample of peripheral blood. CDR3 nucleotide sequence: TGTGCCAGCAGTGAAAATAGAGGGGGCGGTCAGCCCCAGCATTTT. This codes for CASSENRGGGQPQHF.